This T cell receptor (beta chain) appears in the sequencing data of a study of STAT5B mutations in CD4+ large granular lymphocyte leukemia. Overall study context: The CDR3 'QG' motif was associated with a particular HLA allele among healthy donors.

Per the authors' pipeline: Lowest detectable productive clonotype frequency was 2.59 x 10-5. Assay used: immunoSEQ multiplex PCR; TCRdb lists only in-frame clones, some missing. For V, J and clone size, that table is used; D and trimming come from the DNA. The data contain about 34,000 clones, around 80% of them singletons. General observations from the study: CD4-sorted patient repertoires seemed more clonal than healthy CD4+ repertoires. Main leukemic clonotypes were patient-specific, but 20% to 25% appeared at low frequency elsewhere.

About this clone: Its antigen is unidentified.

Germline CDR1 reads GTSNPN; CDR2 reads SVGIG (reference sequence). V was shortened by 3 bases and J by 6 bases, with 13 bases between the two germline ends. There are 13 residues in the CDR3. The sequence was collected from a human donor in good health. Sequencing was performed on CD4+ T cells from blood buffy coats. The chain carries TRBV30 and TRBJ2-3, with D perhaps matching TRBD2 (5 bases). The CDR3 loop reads CAWSPPGVDTQYF. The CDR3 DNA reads TGTGCCTGGAGCCCCCCCGGGGTGGATACGCAGTATTTT.